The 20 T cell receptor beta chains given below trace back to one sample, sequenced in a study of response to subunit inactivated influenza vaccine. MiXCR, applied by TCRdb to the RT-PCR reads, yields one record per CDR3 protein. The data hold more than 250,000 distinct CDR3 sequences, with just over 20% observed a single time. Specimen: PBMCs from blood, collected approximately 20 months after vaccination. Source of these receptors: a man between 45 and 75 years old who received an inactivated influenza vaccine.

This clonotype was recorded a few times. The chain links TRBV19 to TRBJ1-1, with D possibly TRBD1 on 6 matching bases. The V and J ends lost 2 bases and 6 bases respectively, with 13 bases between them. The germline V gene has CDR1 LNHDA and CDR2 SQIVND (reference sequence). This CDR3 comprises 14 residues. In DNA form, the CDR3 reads TGTGCCAGTAGTATACGGGGGCGAAATGCTGAAGCTTTCTTT. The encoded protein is CASSIRGRNAEAFF.

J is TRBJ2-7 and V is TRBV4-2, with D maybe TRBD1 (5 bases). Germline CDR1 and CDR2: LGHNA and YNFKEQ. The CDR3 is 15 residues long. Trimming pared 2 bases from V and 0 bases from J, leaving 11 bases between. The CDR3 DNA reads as TGTGCCAGCAGCCAAACGTGGGGCAGCTCCTACGAGCAGTACTTC. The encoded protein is CASSQTWGSSYEQYF.

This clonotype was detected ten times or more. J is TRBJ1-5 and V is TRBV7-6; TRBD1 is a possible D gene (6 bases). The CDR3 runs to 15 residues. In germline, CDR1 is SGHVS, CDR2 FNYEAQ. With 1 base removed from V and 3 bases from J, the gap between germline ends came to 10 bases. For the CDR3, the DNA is TGTGCCAGCAGCTTAGGGACAGCCGCCAATCAGCCCCAGCATTTT. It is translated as CASSLGTAANQPQHF.

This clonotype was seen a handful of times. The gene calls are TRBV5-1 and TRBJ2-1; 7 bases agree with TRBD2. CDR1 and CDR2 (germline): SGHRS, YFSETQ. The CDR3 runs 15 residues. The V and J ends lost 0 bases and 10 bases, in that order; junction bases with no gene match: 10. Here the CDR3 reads CASSLDGGRVSEQFF. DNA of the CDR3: TGCGCCAGCAGCTTGGATGGCGGGAGAGTCTCCGAGCAGTTCTTC.

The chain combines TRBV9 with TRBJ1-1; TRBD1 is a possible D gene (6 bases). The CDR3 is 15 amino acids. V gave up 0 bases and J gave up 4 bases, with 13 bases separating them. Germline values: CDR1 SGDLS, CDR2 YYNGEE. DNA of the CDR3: TGTGCCAGCAGCGTAGGGGGCAGGGGCCCCACTGAAGCTTTCTTT. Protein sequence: CASSVGGRGPTEAFF.

This CDR3 is CASSLKAGGELFF. The DNA of the CDR3 is TGTGCCAGCAGCTTAAAAGCCGGCGGGGAGCTGTTTTTT. This chain uses TRBV7-3 with TRBJ2-2; no clear D gene. The CDR3 contains 13 residues. V dropped 1 base and J dropped 7 bases, with 7 bases sitting between them. CDR1 and CDR2 (germline): SGHTA, FQGTGA.

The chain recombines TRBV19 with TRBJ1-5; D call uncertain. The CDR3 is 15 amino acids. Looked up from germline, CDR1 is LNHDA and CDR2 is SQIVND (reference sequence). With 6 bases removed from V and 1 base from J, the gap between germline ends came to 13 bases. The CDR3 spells CASSPLQESNQPQHF. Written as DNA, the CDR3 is TGTGCCAGTAGCCCTCTGCAGGAAAGCAATCAGCCCCAGCATTTT.

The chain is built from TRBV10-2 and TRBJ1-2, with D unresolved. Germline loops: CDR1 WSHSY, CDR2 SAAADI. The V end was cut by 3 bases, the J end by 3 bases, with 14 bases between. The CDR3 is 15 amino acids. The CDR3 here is CASSDRGGSHYGYTF. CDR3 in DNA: TGCGCCAGCAGTGACCGCGGTGGCAGCCACTATGGCTACACCTTC.

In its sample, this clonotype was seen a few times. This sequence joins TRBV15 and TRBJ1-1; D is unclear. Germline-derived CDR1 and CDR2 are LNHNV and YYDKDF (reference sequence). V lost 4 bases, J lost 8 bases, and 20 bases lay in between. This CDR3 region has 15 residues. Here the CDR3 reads CATSTDRTFPVEAFF. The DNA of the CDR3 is TGTGCCACCAGCACAGACCGAACATTCCCCGTAGAAGCTTTCTTT.

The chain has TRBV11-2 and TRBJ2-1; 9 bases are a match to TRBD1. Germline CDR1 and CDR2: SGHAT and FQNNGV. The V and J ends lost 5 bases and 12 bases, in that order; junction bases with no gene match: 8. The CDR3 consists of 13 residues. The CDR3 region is CASSMGQGGAQFF. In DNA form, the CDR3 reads TGTGCCAGCAGCATGGGACAGGGAGGTGCGCAGTTCTTC.

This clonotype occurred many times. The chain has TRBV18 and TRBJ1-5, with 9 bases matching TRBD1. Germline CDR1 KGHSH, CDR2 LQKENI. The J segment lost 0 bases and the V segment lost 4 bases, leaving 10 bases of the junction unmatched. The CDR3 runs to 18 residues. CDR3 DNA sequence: TGTGCCAGCTCACTTACGGGGACAGGGACTTTTAGCAATCAGCCCCAGCATTTT. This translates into CASSLTGTGTFSNQPQHF.

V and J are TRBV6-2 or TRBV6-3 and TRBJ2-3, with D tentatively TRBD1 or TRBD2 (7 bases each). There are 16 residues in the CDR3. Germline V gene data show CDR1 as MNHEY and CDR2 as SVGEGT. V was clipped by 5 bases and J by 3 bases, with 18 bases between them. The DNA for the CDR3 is TGTGCCAGCAGTCCTACCCACAGGGGAGGGACAGATACGCAGTATTTT. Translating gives CASSPTHRGGTDTQYF.

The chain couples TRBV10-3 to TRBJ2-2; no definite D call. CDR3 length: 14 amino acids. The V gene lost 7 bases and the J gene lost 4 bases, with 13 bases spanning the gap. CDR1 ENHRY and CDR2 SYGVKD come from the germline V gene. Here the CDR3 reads CAITPLETTGELFF. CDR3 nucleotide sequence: TGTGCCATCACCCCCTTGGAAACCACCGGGGAGCTGTTTTTT.

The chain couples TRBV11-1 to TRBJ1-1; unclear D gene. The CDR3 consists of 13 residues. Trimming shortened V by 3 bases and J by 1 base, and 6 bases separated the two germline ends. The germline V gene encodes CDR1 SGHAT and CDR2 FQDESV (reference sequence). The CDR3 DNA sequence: TGTGCCAGCAGCTTTCAGCAGAACACTGAAGCTTTCTTT. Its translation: CASSFQQNTEAFF.

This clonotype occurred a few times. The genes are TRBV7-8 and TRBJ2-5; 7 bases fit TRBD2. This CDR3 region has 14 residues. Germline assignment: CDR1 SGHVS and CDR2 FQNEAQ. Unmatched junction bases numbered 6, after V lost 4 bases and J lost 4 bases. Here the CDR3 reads CASSSPGGRETQYF. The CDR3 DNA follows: TGTGCCAGCAGCTCGCCGGGAGGTCGAGAGACCCAGTACTTC.

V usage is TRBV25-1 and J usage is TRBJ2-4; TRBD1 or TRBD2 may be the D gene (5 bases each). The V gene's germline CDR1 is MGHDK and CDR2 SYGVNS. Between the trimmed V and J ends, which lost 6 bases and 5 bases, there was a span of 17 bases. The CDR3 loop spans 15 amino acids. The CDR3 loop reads CASRTYRDGENIQYF. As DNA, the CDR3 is TGTGCCAGCAGAACATACCGGGACGGGGAAAACATTCAGTACTTC.

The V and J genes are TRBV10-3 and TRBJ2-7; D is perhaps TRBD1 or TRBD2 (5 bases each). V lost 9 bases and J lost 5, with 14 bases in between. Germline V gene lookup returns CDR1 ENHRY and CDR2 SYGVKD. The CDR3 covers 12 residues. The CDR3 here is CAIGSRAHEQYF. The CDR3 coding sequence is TGTGCCATAGGGAGCAGGGCCCACGAGCAGTACTTC.

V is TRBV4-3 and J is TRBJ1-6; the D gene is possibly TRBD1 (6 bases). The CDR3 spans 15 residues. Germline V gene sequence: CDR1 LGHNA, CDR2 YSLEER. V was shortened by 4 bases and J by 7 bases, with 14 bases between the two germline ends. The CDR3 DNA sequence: TGCGCCAGCAGCCCATCTCCAGGGACAAATTCACCCCTCCACTTT. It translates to CASSPSPGTNSPLHF.

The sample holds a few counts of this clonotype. CDR3 in amino acids: CASRGAVSGGDANTGELFF. The CDR3 DNA sequence: TGCGCCAGCAGGGGGGCCGTTTCTGGGGGAGATGCGAACACCGGGGAGCTGTTTTTT. The rearrangement joins TRBV5-1 to TRBJ2-2, with D tentatively TRBD1 (6 bases). This CDR3 spans 19 amino acids. The germline V and J ends were trimmed by 5 bases and 0 bases, with 23 bases remaining between them. The germline gives CDR1 SGHRS, CDR2 YFSETQ.

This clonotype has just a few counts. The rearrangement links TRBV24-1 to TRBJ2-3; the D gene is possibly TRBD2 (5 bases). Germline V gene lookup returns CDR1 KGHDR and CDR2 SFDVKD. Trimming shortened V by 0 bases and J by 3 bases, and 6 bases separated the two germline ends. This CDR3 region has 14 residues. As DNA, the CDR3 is TGTGCCACCAGTGATTTGCCGGGAACAGATACGCAGTATTTT. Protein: CATSDLPGTDTQYF.